The next 15 T cell receptor beta chains were all read from a single sample in a study of glioma-infiltrating T cells. TCR alpha and beta CDR3 regions were amplified from RNA using iRepertoire nested multiplex PCR. TCRdb recomputed calls from the multiplex PCR reads with MiXCR, one row per CDR3 protein. Counted here are about 400,000 distinct CDR3 sequences, around 45% occurring once; the ten biggest clones make up 12%. What was sequenced was glioma tissue, nonneoplastic brain tissue, or PBMCs (not recorded which). The receptor set was obtained from a human donor with low-grade glioma or glioblastoma, undergoing nonglioma brain surgery, or in good health (not recorded which).

This clonotype was detected only a few times. The chain recombines TRBV2 with TRBJ2-7; TRBD1 aligns across 9 bases. V lost 8 bases to trimming and J lost 5 bases; unmatched junction nucleotides: 7. The CDR3 is 13 amino acids. CDR1 SNHLY and CDR2 FYNNEI come from the germline V gene. The CDR3 loop reads CASGRDRVNEQYF. The CDR3 DNA is TGTGCCAGCGGCCGGGACAGGGTGAACGAGCAGTACTTC. The entire variable domain, with the rest obtained from reference TRBV2 and TRBJ2-7, is as follows: EPEVTQTPSHQVTQMGQEVILRCVPISNHLYFYWYRQILGQKVEFLVSFYNNEISEKSEIFDDQFSVERPDGSNFTLKIRSTKLEDSAMYFCASGRDRVNEQYFGPGTRLTVT.

This clonotype was seen many times. The V call is TRBV6-5, the J call TRBJ2-1; 8 bases are shared with TRBD2. Trimming removed 2 bases from V and 0 bases from J; junction bases left unmatched: 3. Germline-derived CDR1 and CDR2 are MNHEY and SVGAGI. The CDR3 consists of 16 residues. CDR3 DNA sequence: TGTGCCAGCAGTTACGCCGGGACTAGCTCCTACAATGAGCAGTTCTTC. It yields the protein CASSYAGTSSYNEQFF.

This clonotype occurred many times. The V call is TRBV27, the J call TRBJ1-1; 8 bases match TRBD1. The V segment lost 3 bases and the J segment 4 bases; nucleotides outside the gene matches: 13. Germline lookup yields CDR1 MNHEY and CDR2 SMNVEV (reference sequence). The CDR3 length is 17 residues. Here the CDR3 DNA reads TGTGCCAGCAGTTTCTTCGGACAGGGTGGAGTGAGCACTGAAGCTTTCTTT. Translating it yields CASSFFGQGGVSTEAFF.

This clonotype was observed many times. V and J are TRBV7-2 and TRBJ2-3; D is unresolved. CDR3 length: 15 amino acids. The V and J ends lost 5 bases and 3 bases respectively, with 15 bases between them. Germline V gene lookup returns CDR1 SGHTA and CDR2 FQGNSA. The CDR3 protein is CASSEAASGTDTQYF. CDR3 DNA sequence: TGTGCCAGCAGCGAAGCCGCCTCTGGGACAGATACGCAGTATTTT.

A few counts support this clonotype. This CDR3 reads CSATTDASGNTIYF. The CDR3 nucleotides read TGCAGTGCTACAACAGACGCCTCTGGAAACACCATATATTTT. The chain employs TRBV20-1 and TRBJ1-3; D gene ambiguous. Trimming cost V 4 bases and J 0 bases, with 10 bases left between them. This CDR3 spans 14 amino acids. Per the germline V gene, CDR1 is DFQATT and CDR2 is SNEGSKA (reference sequence).

The chain joins TRBV5-1 to TRBJ1-1; 7 nucleotides align to TRBD1. Germline trimming cut 4 bases from V and 0 bases from J; bases unmatched to any gene: 3. CDR3 length: 14 residues. Germline V gene lookup returns CDR1 SGHRS and CDR2 YFSETQ. CDR3 amino acids: CASSGGQMNTEAFF. In DNA form, the CDR3 reads TGCGCCAGCAGCGGGGGACAGATGAACACTGAAGCTTTCTTT.

As to this clonotype: This could be a read error, since a much larger clone is one nucleotide away. This chain connects TRBV15 to TRBJ2-5; D is unclear. Germline CDR1 is LNHNV and CDR2 is YYDKDF (reference sequence). V lost 2 bases, J lost 5 bases, and 9 bases lay in between. The CDR3 length is 13 residues. In nucleotides, the CDR3 is TGTGCCACCAGCAGATCCAAGCTGGAGACCCAGTACTTC. Residues: CATSRSKLETQYF. Drawing the rest from reference TRBV15 and TRBJ2-5, the complete variable domain is DAMVIQNPRYQVTQFGKPVTLSCSQTLNHNVMYWYQQKSSQAPKLLFHYYDKDFNNEADTPDNFQSRRPNTSFCFLDIRSPGLGDTAMYLCATSRSKLETQYFGPGTRLLVL.

This chain links TRBV7-9 with TRBJ2-1; D is undetermined. This CDR3 has 14 residues. Per germline, CDR1 SEHNR and CDR2 FQNEAQ (reference sequence). V was trimmed by 6 bases and J by 0 bases, leaving 9 bases between them. CDR3 DNA sequence: TGTGCCAGCAGGGAACCGGGCTCCTACAATGAGCAGTTCTTC. As protein: CASREPGSYNEQFF.

This chain uses TRBV10-3 with TRBJ1-4, with 9 bases lining up with TRBD1. This CDR3 is built from 15 residues. Germline V gene data show CDR1 as ENHRY and CDR2 as SYGVKD. V was clipped by 3 bases and J by 8 bases; unmatched bases: 7. For the CDR3, the DNA is TGTGCCATCAGTGATTTACAGGGGGCAGAAGAAAAACTGTTTTTT. It codes for CAISDLQGAEEKLFF.

This chain joins TRBV7-9 and TRBJ1-5; D is perhaps TRBD1 (5 bases). The V gene's germline CDR1 is SEHNR and CDR2 FQNEAQ (reference sequence). The CDR3 is 18 amino acids. Deletions cut 2 bases from V and 5 bases from J, with 22 bases between. The CDR3 DNA sequence: TGTGCCAGCAGCTTATCCCGACAGCAATGGGGTTGGGATCAGCCCCAGCATTTT. Translation gives CASSLSRQQWGWDQPQHF.

This clonotype was found many times. V is TRBV27 and J is TRBJ1-1, with unresolved D. This CDR3 contains 14 residues. V lost 1 base to trimming and J lost 0 bases, with 6 bases between them. The germline V gene encodes CDR1 MNHEY and CDR2 SMNVEV (reference sequence). CDR3 protein: CASSLFAVNTEAFF. Written as DNA, the CDR3 is TGTGCCAGCAGTTTATTTGCAGTGAACACTGAAGCTTTCTTT.

This chain links TRBV7-9 with TRBJ2-5; 8 nucleotides agree with TRBD2. Germline CDR1 reads SEHNR; CDR2 reads FQNEAQ (reference sequence). Trimming cost V 0 bases and J 6 bases; bases outside gene matches: 3. This CDR3 spans 14 amino acids. The CDR3 loop is CASSLAGTSQTQYF. Here the CDR3 DNA reads TGTGCCAGCAGCTTAGCCGGGACTAGTCAGACCCAGTACTTC. Supplemented by reference TRBV7-9 and TRBJ2-5, the full variable domain reads DTGVSQNPRHKITKRGQNVTFRCDPISEHNRLYWYRQTLGQGPEFLTYFQNEAQLEKSRLLSDRFSAERPKGSFSTLEIQRTEQGDSAMYLCASSLAGTSQTQYFGPGTRLLVL.

This clonotype came up a few times. The V gene is TRBV5-4, the J gene TRBJ2-7, with 8 bases that match TRBD1. The CDR3 totals 14 residues. V shed 4 bases and J 4 bases; nucleotides not matched to a gene: 7. The germline gives CDR1 SGHNT, CDR2 YYREEE (reference sequence). CDR3 bases: TGTGCCAGCAGCGCCCGGGACAGGTGGTACGAGCAGTACTTC. It codes for CASSARDRWYEQYF.

On this clonotype: One junction end disagrees with the germline gene, perhaps due to a read error. The chain carries TRBV7-6 and TRBJ2-2, with TRBD2 matching 7 bases. In germline, CDR1 is SGHVS, CDR2 FNYEAQ. The CDR3 loop spans 16 amino acids. CDR3 in amino acids: CARSLERDSNTGELFF. CDR3 DNA sequence: TGTGCCCGCAGCTTAGAGCGGGACTCCAACACCGGGGAGCTGTTTTTT.

This clonotype was observed a few times. The chain joins TRBV7-9 to TRBJ2-3, with D perhaps TRBD1 or TRBD2 (5 bases each). This CDR3 contains 15 residues. Trimming left V 5 bases short and J 6 bases short, with 18 bases between. Germline CDR1 is SEHNR and CDR2 is FQNEAQ (reference sequence). CDR3 in amino acids: CASSPTGPLRDTQYF. The CDR3 DNA is TGTGCCAGCAGCCCGACGGGACCCCTGAGGGATACGCAGTATTTT.